This T cell receptor (beta chain) was documented in a study of cytomegalovirus exposure and HLA in healthy donors. Findings of the study overall: A later analysis linked a missense DCLRE1C variant to TCR beta V- and J-gene trimming.

In the PCR, 60 Vbeta and 13 Jbeta primers were used. Some clones are missing from TCRdb's copy, which holds only in-frame ones; the method was immunoSEQ multiplex PCR. This table has over 200,000 clones, roughly 85% appearing once. The trim removed 2 bases at V and 6 bases at J, leaving 8 bases unmatched. The CDR3 is 15 residues long. Germline CDR1 and CDR2: SGHAT and FQDESV (reference sequence). With regard to this clone: Its antigen is still unknown.

The V and J genes are TRBV11-1 and TRBJ2-7, with 9 bases lining up with TRBD1. Input material: PBMCs. The TCR was taken from a male donor in good health and CMV-seronegative. The CDR3 sequence: CASSLLWTGASEQYF. CDR3 sequence (DNA): TGTGCCAGCAGCTTACTATGGACAGGGGCCTCCGAGCAGTACTTC.